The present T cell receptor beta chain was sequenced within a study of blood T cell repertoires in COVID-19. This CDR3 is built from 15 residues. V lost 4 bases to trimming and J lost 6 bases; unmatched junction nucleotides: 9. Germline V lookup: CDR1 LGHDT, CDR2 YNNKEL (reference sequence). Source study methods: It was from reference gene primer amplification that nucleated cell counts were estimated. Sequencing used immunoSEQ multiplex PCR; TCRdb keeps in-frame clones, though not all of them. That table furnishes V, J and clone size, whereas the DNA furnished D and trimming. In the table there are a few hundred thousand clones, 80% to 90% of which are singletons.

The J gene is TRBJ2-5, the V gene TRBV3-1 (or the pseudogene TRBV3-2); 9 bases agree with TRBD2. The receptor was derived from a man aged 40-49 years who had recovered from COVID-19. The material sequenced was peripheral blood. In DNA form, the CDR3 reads TGTGCCAGCAGCCCCCGTAGCGGGAGAGGAAAGACCCAGTACTTC. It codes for CASSPRSGRGKTQYF.